These T cell receptor beta chains were read from a single sample in a study of blood T cell repertoires in COVID-19. Assay: immunoSEQ multiplex PCR; the TCRdb copy retains only in-frame clones and omits some. The sample lists 350,000 to 550,000 clones; roughly nine tenths were seen once. Sequencing was carried out using PBMCs or T cells enriched from blood (not recorded which). The receptor source for this set is a man younger than 45 who had recovered from COVID-19. Both conserved end residues are part of each CDR3. A D gene is named only where the DNA matches it firmly. The listing skips clone size in some rows; elsewhere it reads once, few, many or a size class.

>TRBJ2-1|TRBV21-1|-|-
TGTGCCAGCAGCAAATGTTGGGAGTATGAACCTATCTCCTACAATGAGCAGTTCTTC
CASSKCWEYEPISYNEQFF
>TRBJ2-7|TRBV28|once|-
TGTGCCAGCAGTTTACTTCCGGGAGAGCAGTACTTC
CASSLLPGEQYF
>TRBJ2-6|TRBV7-3|-|-
TGTGCCAGCAGCACGACAGTTTCTGGGGCCAACGTCCTGACTTTC
CASSTTVSGANVLTF
>TRBJ2-7|TRBV4-2|few|TRBD1
TGTGCCAGCAGCCAAGATGGGACAGGGGTGGACGCGCAGTACTTC
CASSQDGTGVDAQYF
>TRBJ2-1|TRBV10-2|-|-
TGCGCCAGCAGTTCTATCAATGAGCAGTTCTTC
CASSSINEQFF
>TRBJ1-3|TRBV19|-|-
TGTGCCAGTAGTATTCCGGGAAGGGTGAGAAACACCATATATTTT
CASSIPGRVRNTIYF
>TRBJ1-2|TRBV7-9|-|-
TGTGCCAGCAGCGCCGCCGGGGGAGGTTCCTATGGCTACACCTTC
CASSAAGGGSYGYTF
>TRBJ1-1|TRBV7-9|-|TRBD1
TGTGCCAGCAGCTTAAGCGGGACAGGGGGGACTGAAGCTTTCTTT
CASSLSGTGGTEAFF
>TRBJ2-2|TRBV19|-|TRBD1
TGTGCCAGTAGCATCTTGGACAGGGCTGGCGGGGAGCTGTTTTTT
CASSILDRAGGELFF
>TRBJ2-1|TRBV9|-|-
TGTGCCAGCAGCGTTCAGGGCCCCTACAATGAGCAGTTCTTC
CASSVQGPYNEQFF
>TRBJ1-2|TRBV19|once|TRBD1
TGTGCCAGTAGTATTGGCCGGGACAGGGGTGAGAGAGGCTACACCTTC
CASSIGRDRGERGYTF
>TRBJ1-2|TRBV19|-|-
TGTGCCAGTAGTAGGTTGCCCGGCCTCTCGGGTGGCTACACCTTC
CASSRLPGLSGGYTF
>TRBJ2-5|TRBV5-4|-|-
TGTGCCAGCAGCATGGACAGTTACCAAGAGACCCAGTACTTC
CASSMDSYQETQYF
>TRBJ1-1|TRBV3-1/TRBV3-2|-|TRBD1
TGTGCCAGCAGCCGTCACTACCAGGGGGCGGTGAACACTGAAGCTTTCTTT
CASSRHYQGAVNTEAFF
>TRBJ2-7|TRBV10-3|-|-
TGTGCCATCAGTGAGCCTCCAGGAGAGCAGTACTTC
CAISEPPGEQYF
>TRBJ1-1|TRBV7-9|-|TRBD1
TGTGCCAGCAGTTTACCGCCCAGGACAGGGGGCCAAGGGGGCACTGAAGCTTTCTTT
CASSLPPRTGGQGGTEAFF
>TRBJ2-2|TRBV6-6|few|TRBD2
TGTGCCAGCAGACGAGCCGGGACTAGCGGCCGCACCGGGGAGCTGTTTTTT
CASRRAGTSGRTGELFF
>TRBJ1-4|TRBV28|-|-
TGTGCCAGCAGTCAAGTAGCAACTAATGAAAAACTGTTTTTT
CASSQVATNEKLFF
>TRBJ1-5|TRBV12-3/TRBV12-4|once|-
TGTGCCAGCAGTCAACAGGGTAATCAGCCCCAGCATTTT
CASSQQGNQPQHF
>TRBJ2-5|TRBV10-1|-|TRBD1
TGCGCCAGCAGTCGGACAGGGGATAGAGAGACCCAGTACTTC
CASSRTGDRETQYF
>TRBJ2-1|TRBV6-5|-|-
TGTGCCAGCAGTTACGACGGGTACAATGAGCAGTTCTTC
CASSYDGYNEQFF
>TRBJ2-5|TRBV7-9|-|-
TGTGCCAGCAGCTTAGGGCAGAACCAGGGGAGAGAGACCCAGTACTTC
CASSLGQNQGRETQYF
>TRBJ1-1|TRBV19|-|-
TGTGCCAGTAGCACCTCGGGAACTGAAGCTTTCTTT
CASSTSGTEAFF
>TRBJ1-5|TRBV18|-|TRBD1
TGTGCCAGCTCACCCCAGGGGGGCAGTCAGCCCCAGCATTTT
CASSPQGGSQPQHF
>TRBJ1-5|TRBV19|once|TRBD1
TGTGCCAGTAGTATGAAGGGACAGGGAGTCGGAGCCCAGCATTTT
CASSMKGQGVGAQHF
>TRBJ1-4|TRBV9|-|-
TGTGCCAGCAGCGTTGGAGGGGCCGGTGTCCGAGAAAAACTGTTTTTT
CASSVGGAGVREKLFF
>TRBJ2-5|TRBV3-1/TRBV3-2|once|-
TGTGCCAGCAGCCAAGACGGATCGGGGATGGAGACCCAGTACTTC
CASSQDGSGMETQYF
>TRBJ2-5|TRBV2|-|TRBD2
TGTGCCAGCAGCTCCGGGACTAGCGGACAAGAGACCCAGTACTTC
CASSSGTSGQETQYF
>TRBJ2-5|TRBV11-2|-|-
TGTGCCAGCAGCCCCGAAGGAGTGTACCAAGAGACCCAGTACTTC
CASSPEGVYQETQYF
>TRBJ1-6|TRBV11-2|-|TRBD1
TGTGCCAGCAGAAAAGGACAGGTCGGAACACCCCTCCACTTT
CASRKGQVGTPLHF
>TRBJ1-1|TRBV6-5|-|-
TGTGCCAGCAGTTATCGTAGGAACACTGAAGCTTTCTTT
CASSYRRNTEAFF